The clone carrying this T cell receptor (beta chain) was seen a few times. CDR3 size: 14 residues. V was cut by 6 bases and J by 4 bases, with 13 bases left in between. A second PCR of about 6 to 12 cycles used a sample-barcoded 5' primer and a J-beta primer mix. MiXCR, run by TCRdb on the 5' RACE reads, gives a single entry per CDR3 protein. The sample yields 780,000 or so distinct CDR3 sequences, approximately 25% seen once. Donors ranged from about 6 to 90 years old and were healthy Caucasians in Russia. Isolation per sample recovered at least 7 million PBMCs. The data were obtained in a study of blood T cells in healthy people across ages. The sample was also reused in another study, on T cells of mothers and their children. That investigation notes: At a sensitivity of about 100 clones per million clonotypes, no persistent microchimeric T cell clones appeared.

Sequencing used blood. The sequence came from a boy between 5 and 17 years old in good health. The V and J genes are TRBV12-3 or TRBV12-4 and TRBJ1-5, with D uncertain. The chain's CDR3 is CASSLVGPNQPQHF. The CDR3, as DNA: TGTGCCAGCAGCCTGGTCGGACCTAATCAGCCCCAGCATTTT.